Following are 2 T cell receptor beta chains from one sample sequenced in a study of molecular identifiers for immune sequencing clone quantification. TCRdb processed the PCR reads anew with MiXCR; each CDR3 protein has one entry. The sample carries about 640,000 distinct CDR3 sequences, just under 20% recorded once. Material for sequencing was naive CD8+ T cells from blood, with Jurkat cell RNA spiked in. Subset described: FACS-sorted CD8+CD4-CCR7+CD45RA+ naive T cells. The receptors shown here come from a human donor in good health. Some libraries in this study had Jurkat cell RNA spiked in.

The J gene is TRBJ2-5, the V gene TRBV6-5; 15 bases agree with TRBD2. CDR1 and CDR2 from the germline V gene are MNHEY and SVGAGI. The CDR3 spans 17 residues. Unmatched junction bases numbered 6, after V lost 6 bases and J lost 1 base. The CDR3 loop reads CASSDGLAGGVQETQYF. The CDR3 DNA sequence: TGTGCCAGCAGCGACGGACTAGCGGGGGGGGTCCAAGAGACCCAGTACTTC.

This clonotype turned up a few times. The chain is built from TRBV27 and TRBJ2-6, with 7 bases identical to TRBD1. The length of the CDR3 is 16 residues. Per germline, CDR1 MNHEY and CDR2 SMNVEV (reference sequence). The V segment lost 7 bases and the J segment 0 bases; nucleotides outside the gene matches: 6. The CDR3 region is CASKQGLSSGANVLTF. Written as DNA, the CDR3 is TGTGCCAGCAAACAGGGGTTGAGCTCTGGGGCCAACGTCCTGACTTTC.